The present T cell receptor (beta chain) was sequenced within a study of pediatric ulcerative colitis. Sequencing depth was up to 500,000 reads per sample. Using immunoSEQ multiplex PCR, the repertoire was profiled, and TCRdb retains in-frame clones only, with some absent. This sample has more than 50,000 clones; around 87% occur once, and the top ten carry about 1.5%. As regards this clone: Antigen specificity is unknown.

The study, taken as a whole, reports: Two rectal clonotypes were found only in ulcerative colitis patients, all of them.

V lost 3 bases, J lost 6 bases, and 17 bases stayed unmatched. Germline assignment: CDR1 SGHTS and CDR2 YDEGEE. The CDR3 covers 17 residues. The sequence was collected from a boy between 10 and 17 years old who was a control in a study of pediatric ulcerative colitis. The sample consisted of blood. This sequence joins TRBV5-8 and TRBJ2-7; 8 positions agree with TRBD1. DNA of the CDR3: TGTGCCAGCAGCTCTTATGACTACAGGGGGGATTTCGGCGAGCAGTACTTC. Its translation is CASSSYDYRGDFGEQYF.